The source of this T cell receptor (beta chain) is a study of blood T cell repertoires in COVID-19. On the study more broadly: Italy, Spain and the United States were the sources of the convalescent and acute COVID-19 samples.

The germline gives CDR1 SGDLS, CDR2 YYNGEE. The germline V and J ends were trimmed by 4 bases and 5 bases, with 18 bases remaining between them. This CDR3 is 15 amino acids long. Repertoires were generated with immunoSEQ multiplex PCR, while TCRdb's copy carries only in-frame clones and drops some. The repertoire consists of tens of thousands of clones, with about 70% occurring once and the leading ten covering 25% to 30%. Sequencing input: peripheral blood. This sequence originates from a woman of 80 years or more with active or convalescent COVID-19. V is TRBV9 and J is TRBJ2-5; TRBD2 is a possible D gene (6 bases). CDR3 residues: CASSRPAPEGETQYF. CDR3 in DNA: TGTGCCAGCAGCCGCCCGGCCCCGGAGGGGGAGACCCAGTACTTC.